The clone carrying this T cell receptor (beta chain) was picked up many times. Its antigen is undetermined. Treatment of any kind had been given to no patient before thyroid surgery. In the authors' methods: Researchers built a distant-metastasis classifier for papillary thyroid cancer that drew on CDR3 differences across clinicopathological groups. TCRdb reanalyzed the PCR reads with MiXCR. TCRdb, not the authors, supplied the V and J calls. Among approximately 90,000 clones, around 9.1% were seen once, and the ten largest hold 8.8%. The data stem from a study of metastatic and nonmetastatic thyroid tumors. Study-level background: A comparison of repertoires was made across blood and tumor or nodule tissue from malignant and benign thyroid patients. Findings and limits, study-wide: Malignant thyroid tumors reportedly exceeded benign nodules significantly in TCR beta diversity, with the difference appearing in blood and tumor.

The CDR3 spans 13 residues. J lost 8 bases, V lost 5 bases, and 8 bases had no gene match. Germline lookup yields CDR1 SEHNR and CDR2 FQNEAQ (reference sequence). This receptor was identified in a female donor with papillary thyroid cancer or a benign thyroid nodule (not recorded which). Some clones in this sample may be carry-over from other donors' samples. Sequencing input: blood. V usage is TRBV7-9 and J usage is TRBJ1-1, with TRBD1 matching over 7 bases. CDR3 DNA: TGTGCCAGCAGCATGGGGCCGGACAGGGAAGCTTTCTTT. It specifies CASSMGPDREAFF.